The sequence of this T cell receptor (delta chain) was determined in a study of gamma-delta T cells after stem cell transplantation. About this clone itself: TCRdb records a much larger clone's protein for this DNA, with a difference at residue 5 that likely arises from a read error; the protein given is the translation of the DNA.

TCRdb re-analyzed the RT-PCR reads via CATT. The top ten hold about 45% of the sample, which has around 1,400 delta-chain clones, around 14% seen once. Sequences were obtained from gamma-delta T cells. The clonotype originates from a human donor. It is not recorded whose cells these are; they may come from a transplant donor.

CDR3 protein: CACDNGPWGLSSWDTRQMFF. CDR3 in DNA: TGTGCCTGTGACAACGGTCCCTGGGGGTTGAGCTCCTGGGACACCCGACAGATGTTTTTC. This rearrangement joins TRDV2 to TRDJ3; 7 positions match TRDD3. Germline V gene data show CDR1 as GEAIGNYY and CDR2 as EKD. J lost 0 bases, V lost 2 bases, and 12 bases had no gene match. This CDR3 has 20 residues.